This record looks at one T cell receptor (beta chain) sequence and its context. Its antigen is unknown. These data belong to a study of cytomegalovirus exposure and HLA in healthy donors. Study-wide results and limits: TCR beta sequences reportedly predicted most subjects' HLA-A and HLA-B alleles accurately. As was reported, the classifier diagnosed cytomegalovirus status with high specificity and sensitivity. The investigators catalogued 150 to 200 TCR beta chains as cytomegalovirus-associated.

Germline CDR1 is SGHRS and CDR2 is YFSETQ. V dropped 0 bases and J dropped 2; count of bases not matched to a gene: 3. The CDR3 extends over 18 amino acids. Primers for the PCR totalled 60 Vbeta and 13 Jbeta. Sequenced by immunoSEQ multiplex PCR; TCRdb stores in-frame clones only, minus some. The profile shows some 150,000 clones, roughly 76% of them singletons. The source of this sequence is a man aged 18-30 years in good health and CMV-seronegative. The chain joins TRBV5-1 to TRBJ2-2, with 14 bases aligning to TRBD2. The sequencing input was PBMCs. CDR3 bases: TGCGCCAGCAGCTTGGCGGGACTAGCGGGAGCAAACACCGGGGAGCTGTTTTTT. It is translated as CASSLAGLAGANTGELFF.